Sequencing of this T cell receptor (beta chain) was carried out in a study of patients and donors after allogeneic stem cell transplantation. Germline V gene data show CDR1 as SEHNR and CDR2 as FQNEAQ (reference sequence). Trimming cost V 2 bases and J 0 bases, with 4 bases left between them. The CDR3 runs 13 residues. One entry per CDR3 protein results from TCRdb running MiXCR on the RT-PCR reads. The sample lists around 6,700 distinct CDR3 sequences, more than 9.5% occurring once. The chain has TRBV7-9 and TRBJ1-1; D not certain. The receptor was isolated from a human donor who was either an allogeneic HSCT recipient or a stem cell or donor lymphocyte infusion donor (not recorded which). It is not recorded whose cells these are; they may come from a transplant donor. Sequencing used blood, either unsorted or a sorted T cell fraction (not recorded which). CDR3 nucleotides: TGTGCCAGCAGCTTAAGTTTGAACACTGAAGCTTTCTTT. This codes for CASSLSLNTEAFF.